These 9 T cell receptor beta chains were sequenced from one sample in a study of T-cell memory formation after mild COVID-19. TCRdb independently ran MiXCR on the 5' RACE reads; one entry per CDR3 protein. The sample holds roughly 550,000 distinct CDR3 sequences; around 21% are singletons and the top ten take around 13%. Sequences were obtained from PBMCs or a T cell subset sorted from them (not recorded which). The receptors come from an adult woman who had mild COVID-19 (a few samples of this study predate the infection). Cell type and time point are not known.

This clonotype has ten or more counts. The V and J genes are TRBV7-2 and TRBJ2-1; D ambiguous. V was pared by 1 base and J by 3 bases, with 7 bases between. Germline V gene data show CDR1 as SGHTA and CDR2 as FQGNSA. The CDR3 is made up of 14 amino acids. For the CDR3, the DNA is TGTGCCAGCAGCTTAGATAGCTTCTACAATGAGCAGTTCTTC. This sequence encodes CASSLDSFYNEQFF.

The chain is built from TRBV9 and TRBJ2-3, with D possibly TRBD2 on 6 matching bases. V was shortened by 4 bases and J by 2 bases, with 17 bases between the two germline ends. Germline V gene lookup returns CDR1 SGDLS and CDR2 YYNGEE. CDR3 length: 16 residues. CDR3 protein: CASSFRGGGTTDTQYF. The DNA for the CDR3 is TGTGCCAGCAGCTTCAGAGGAGGAGGGACCACAGATACGCAGTATTTT.

This chain uses TRBV7-6 with TRBJ2-1; 8 positions match TRBD2. Germline CDR1 and CDR2: SGHVS and FNYEAQ. V lost 5 bases and J lost 8; bases outside the gene matches: 14. The CDR3 is 16 residues long. CDR3 DNA sequence: TGTGCCAGCAGCCAGGGTCCGGGACTAGATAGGGATGAGCAGTTCTTC. Translated, it gives CASSQGPGLDRDEQFF.

In its sample, this clonotype was seen a few times. The CDR3 DNA reads as TGTGCCAGCAACCTTCGGGACGGTAAGAGCTCCTACAATGAGCAGTTCTTC. It codes for CASNLRDGKSSYNEQFF. The chain combines TRBV7-9 with TRBJ2-1; TRBD1 or TRBD2 may be the D gene (5 bases each). The CDR3 totals 17 residues. V was cut by 7 bases and J by 0 bases, with 19 bases left in between. Germline CDR1 is SEHNR and CDR2 is FQNEAQ (reference sequence).

This clonotype was found a few times. This chain links TRBV30 with TRBJ1-1; 8 positions match TRBD1. This CDR3 is built from 16 residues. Germline CDR1 is GTSNPN and CDR2 is SVGIG (reference sequence). V lost 3 bases to trimming and J lost 3 bases; unmatched junction nucleotides: 12. In DNA, the CDR3 is TGTGCCTGGAGGAGGCTACAGGGGGTCGGTGACACTGAAGCTTTCTTT. Protein sequence: CAWRRLQGVGDTEAFF.

The rearrangement uses TRBV7-6 and TRBJ1-6, with 7 bases matching TRBD1. The CDR3 runs 16 residues. Germline CDR1 SGHVS, CDR2 FNYEAQ. Trimming at V came to 5 bases and at J to 7 bases, leaving 11 bases not matched to a gene. CDR3 amino acids: CASSQEPGQNNSPLHF. In DNA form, the CDR3 reads TGTGCCAGCAGCCAAGAACCGGGACAGAACAATTCACCCCTCCACTTT.

The chain has TRBV7-6 and TRBJ2-2; no firm D call. The germline gives CDR1 SGHVS, CDR2 FNYEAQ. The V gene lost 5 bases and the J gene lost 6 bases, with 10 bases spanning the gap. This CDR3 region has 13 residues. The CDR3, as DNA: TGTGCCAGCAGCCAACCCCCCCCCGGGGAGCTGTTTTTT. This translates into CASSQPPPGELFF. Supplemented by reference TRBV7-6 and TRBJ2-2, the full variable domain reads GAGVSQSPRYKVTKRGQDVALRCDPISGHVSLYWYRQALGQGPEFLTYFNYEAQQDKSGLPNDRFSAERPEGSISTLTIQRTEQRDSAMYRCASSQPPPGELFFGEGSRLTVL.

This clonotype was observed a few times. The chain recombines TRBV25-1 with TRBJ2-5, with TRBD1 as a possible D gene (6 bases). This CDR3 is 12 amino acids long. V lost 9 bases, J lost 2 bases, and 10 bases lay in between. Germline V CDR1 and CDR2: MGHDK, SYGVNS. The CDR3 DNA sequence: TGTGCCAGTGGGACAACTCAAGAGACCCAGTACTTC. Protein: CASGTTQETQYF.

This clonotype has only a few counts. The chain joins TRBV7-2 to TRBJ1-1; TRBD1 agrees at 12 bases. The V and J ends lost 1 base and 5 bases, in that order; junction bases with no gene match: 11. Germline CDR1 SGHTA, CDR2 FQGNSA. This CDR3 contains 18 residues. The CDR3 region is CASSLVPGTGGVGTEAFF. The CDR3 nucleotides are TGTGCCAGCAGCTTAGTTCCCGGGACAGGGGGCGTAGGGACTGAAGCTTTCTTT.